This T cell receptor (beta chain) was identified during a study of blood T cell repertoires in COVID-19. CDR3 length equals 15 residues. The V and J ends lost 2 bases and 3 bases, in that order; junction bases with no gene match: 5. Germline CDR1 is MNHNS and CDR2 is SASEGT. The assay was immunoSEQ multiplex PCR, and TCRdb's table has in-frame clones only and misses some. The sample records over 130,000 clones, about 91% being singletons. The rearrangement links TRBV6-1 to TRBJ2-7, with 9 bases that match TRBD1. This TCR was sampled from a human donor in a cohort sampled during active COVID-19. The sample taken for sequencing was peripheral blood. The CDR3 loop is CASSESGQGFYEQYF. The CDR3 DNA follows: TGTGCCAGCAGTGAAAGTGGACAGGGGTTCTACGAGCAGTACTTC.